This T cell receptor beta chain was found in a study of blood T cell repertoires in COVID-19. Libraries were prepared by immunoSEQ multiplex PCR; TCRdb keeps only in-frame clonotypes and omits some of them. The sample includes 70,000 or so clones, around 90% seen only once; the top ten take just over 9%. The germline V gene encodes CDR1 SGHVS and CDR2 FQNEAQ. V trimming: 1 base; J trimming: 3 bases; junction bases outside the gene matches: 8. The CDR3 is made up of 18 amino acids. Sequencing was carried out using peripheral blood. This chain joins TRBV7-8 and TRBJ2-3; 12 bases match TRBD2. The TCR sequence derives from a human donor in a cohort sampled during active COVID-19. CDR3 protein: CASSLDLRLAGGTDTQYF. The CDR3 region has the DNA TGTGCCAGCAGCTTAGATCTCCGGCTAGCGGGAGGGACAGATACGCAGTATTTT.